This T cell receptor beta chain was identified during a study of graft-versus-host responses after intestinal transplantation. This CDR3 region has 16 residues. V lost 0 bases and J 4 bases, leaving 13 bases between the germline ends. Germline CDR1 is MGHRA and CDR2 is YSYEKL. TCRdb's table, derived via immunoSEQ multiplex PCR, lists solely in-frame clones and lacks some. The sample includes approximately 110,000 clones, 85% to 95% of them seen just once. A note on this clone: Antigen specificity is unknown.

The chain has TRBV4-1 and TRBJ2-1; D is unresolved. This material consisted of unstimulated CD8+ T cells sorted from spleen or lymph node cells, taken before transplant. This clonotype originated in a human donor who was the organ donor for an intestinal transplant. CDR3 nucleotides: TGCGCCAGCAGCCAAGAAATCCCCAATCGATACAATGAGCAGTTCTTC. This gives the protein CASSQEIPNRYNEQFF.